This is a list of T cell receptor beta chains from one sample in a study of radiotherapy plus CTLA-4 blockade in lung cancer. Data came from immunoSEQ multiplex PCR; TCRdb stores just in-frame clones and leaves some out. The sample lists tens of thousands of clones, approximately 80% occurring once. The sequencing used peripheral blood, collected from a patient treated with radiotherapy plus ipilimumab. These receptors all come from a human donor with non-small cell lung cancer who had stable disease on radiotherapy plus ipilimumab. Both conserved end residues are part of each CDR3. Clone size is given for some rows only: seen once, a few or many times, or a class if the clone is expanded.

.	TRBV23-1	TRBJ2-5	CASSPLPGTGGLLQETQYF
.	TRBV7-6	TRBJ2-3	CASSLAGLQGTDTQYF
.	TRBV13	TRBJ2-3	CASSMGLVGTDTQYF
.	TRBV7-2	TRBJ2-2	CASSFTGELFF
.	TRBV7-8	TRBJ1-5	CASSLWGGGSQPQHF
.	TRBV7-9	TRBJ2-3	CASSLGQGGTDTQYF
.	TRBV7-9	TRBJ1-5	CASSISPNQPQHF
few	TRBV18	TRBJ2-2	CASSPVGELFF
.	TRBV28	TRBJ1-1	CASSLPFNTEAFF
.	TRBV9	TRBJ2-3	CASSVEGGGGTDTQYF
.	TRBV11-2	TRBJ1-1	CASSYTRGSAEAFF
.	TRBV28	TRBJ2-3	CASRALYGRATDTQYF
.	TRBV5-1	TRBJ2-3	CASSLTTDTQYF
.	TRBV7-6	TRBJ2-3	CASSQDRGGTDTQYF
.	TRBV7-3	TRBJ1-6	CASSLMKDSPLHF
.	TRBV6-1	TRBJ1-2	CASSEGSYGYTF
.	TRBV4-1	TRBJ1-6	CASSQDSLATPLHF
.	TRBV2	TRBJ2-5	CATRTGLAGITQYF
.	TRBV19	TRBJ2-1	CASTRDRVRYNEQFF
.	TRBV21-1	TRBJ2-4	CATGQELAKNIQYF
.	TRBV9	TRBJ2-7	CASSGGGLNEQYF
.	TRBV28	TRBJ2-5	CASSGETNGAETQYF
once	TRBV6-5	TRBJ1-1	CASSFGFRNRYAEAFF
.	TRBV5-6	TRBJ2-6	CASSLSGSGANVLTF
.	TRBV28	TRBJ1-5	CASSLTPPMTGSYQPQHF
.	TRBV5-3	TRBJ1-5	CARTPESNIEKGDQPQHF
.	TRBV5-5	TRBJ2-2	CASSLGGNTGELFF
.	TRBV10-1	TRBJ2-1	CASSVTGINEQFF
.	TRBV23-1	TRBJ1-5	CASSSGTLNGNQPQHF
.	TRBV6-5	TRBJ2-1	CASRTSGSNEQFF
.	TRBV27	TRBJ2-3	CASSARLAGGNLVMNTQYF
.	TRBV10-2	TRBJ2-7	CATEREVSYEQYF
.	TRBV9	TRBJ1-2	CASSVGATGSYGYTF
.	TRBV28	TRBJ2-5	CASRKDPDRRTQYF
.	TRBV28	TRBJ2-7	CASSLNDWAGDYEQYF
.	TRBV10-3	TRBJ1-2	CATGTGNYGYTF
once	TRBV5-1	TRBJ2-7	CASSLGSDRLEQYF
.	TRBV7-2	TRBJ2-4	CASSAGWNIQYF
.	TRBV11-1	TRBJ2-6	CASSLGVTGANVLTF
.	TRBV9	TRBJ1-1	CASSNGRSGAFF
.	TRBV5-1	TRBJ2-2	CASSSAQGTGELFF
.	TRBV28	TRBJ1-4	CASSLHRVGGEKLFF
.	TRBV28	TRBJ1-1	CASSYGGAPNTEAFF
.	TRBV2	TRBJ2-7	CASSELASGSSEQYF
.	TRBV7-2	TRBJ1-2	CASSLGGMDYGYTF